In its sample, the clone carrying this T cell receptor beta chain was seen many times. Its target is not known. The TCR beta library used iRepertoire HTBI primers with Arm-PCR amplification of CDR3. TCRdb reprocessed the multiplex PCR reads via MiXCR and lists one record per CDR3 protein. The table lists roughly 450,000 distinct CDR3 sequences, less than 25% of them singletons, with approximately 7.8% in the top ten. V lost 6 bases to trimming and J lost 9 bases; unmatched junction nucleotides: 2. This CDR3 spans 12 amino acids. Germline assignment: CDR1 MNHNS and CDR2 SASEGT. These data are taken from a study of regulatory T cells in long-lasting Graves disease. In the study overall: Persistent Graves' disease required over 5 years of antithyroid drugs and positive TSH receptor antibodies.

As for time point: persistent/refractory GD, antithyroid drugs over 5 years with positive TRAb. Isolated PBMC RNA provided the starting material for the TCR library. The authors diagnosed Graves' disease using American Thyroid Association guidelines. General study results and limits: Persistent Graves' cases showed lower TCR diversity than newly diagnosed cases. Persistent patients had more shared public clonotypes (under 3,000) than new patients (about 1,000).

The sample here was peripheral blood mononuclear cells (PBMCs), taken when the disease was refractory, from a patient treated with antithyroid drugs. The sequence was obtained from a female donor with Graves disease. V gene TRBV6-1 combines with J gene TRBJ1-6; 7 positions agree with TRBD1. The CDR3 coding sequence is TGTGCCAGCAGATACAGGGGTTCACCCCTCCACTTT. This codes for CASRYRGSPLHF.